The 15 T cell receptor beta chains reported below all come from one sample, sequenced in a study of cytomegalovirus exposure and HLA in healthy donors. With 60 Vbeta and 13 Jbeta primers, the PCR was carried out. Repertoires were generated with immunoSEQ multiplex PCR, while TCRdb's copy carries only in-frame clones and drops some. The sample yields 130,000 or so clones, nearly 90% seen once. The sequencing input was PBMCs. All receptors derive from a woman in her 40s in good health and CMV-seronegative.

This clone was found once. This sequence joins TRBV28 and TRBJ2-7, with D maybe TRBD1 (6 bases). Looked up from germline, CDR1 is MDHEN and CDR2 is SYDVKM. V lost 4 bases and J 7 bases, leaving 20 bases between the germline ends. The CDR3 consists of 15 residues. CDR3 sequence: CASSSRGFETTEQYF. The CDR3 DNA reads TGTGCCAGCAGTTCCAGGGGATTTGAAACTACGGAGCAGTACTTC.

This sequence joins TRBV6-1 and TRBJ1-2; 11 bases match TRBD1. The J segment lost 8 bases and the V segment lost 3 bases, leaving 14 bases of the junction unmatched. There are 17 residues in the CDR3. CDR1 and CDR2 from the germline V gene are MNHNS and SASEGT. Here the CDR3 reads CASSEAGTGGFLAGYTF. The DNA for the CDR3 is TGTGCCAGCAGTGAGGCCGGGACAGGGGGTTTTTTGGCCGGCTACACCTTC.

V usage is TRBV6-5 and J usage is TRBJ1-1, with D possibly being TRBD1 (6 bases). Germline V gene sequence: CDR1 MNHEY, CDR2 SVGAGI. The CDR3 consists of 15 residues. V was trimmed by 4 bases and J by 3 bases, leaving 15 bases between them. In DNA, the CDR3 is TGTGCCAGCAGTTTAGGACAGACAGCTTACACTGAAGCTTTCTTT. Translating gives CASSLGQTAYTEAFF.

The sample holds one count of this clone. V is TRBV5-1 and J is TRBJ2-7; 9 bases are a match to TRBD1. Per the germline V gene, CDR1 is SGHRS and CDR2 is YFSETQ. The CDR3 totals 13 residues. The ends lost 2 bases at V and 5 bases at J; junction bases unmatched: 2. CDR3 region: CASSLQGADEQYF. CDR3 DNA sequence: TGCGCCAGCAGCTTACAGGGGGCGGACGAGCAGTACTTC.

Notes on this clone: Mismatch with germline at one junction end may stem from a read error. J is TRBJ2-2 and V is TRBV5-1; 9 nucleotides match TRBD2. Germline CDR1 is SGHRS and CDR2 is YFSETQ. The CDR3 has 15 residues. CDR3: CASQASGIYTGEPFF. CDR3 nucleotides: TGCGCCAGCCAAGCTAGCGGGATCTACACCGGGGAGCCGTTTTTT.

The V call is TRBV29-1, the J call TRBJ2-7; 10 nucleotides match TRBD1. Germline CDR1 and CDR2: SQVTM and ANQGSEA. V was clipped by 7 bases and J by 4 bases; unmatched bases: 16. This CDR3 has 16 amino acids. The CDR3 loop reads CSGPPRGDRGLYEQYF. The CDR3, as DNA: TGCAGCGGACCGCCTAGGGGTGACAGGGGGCTATACGAGCAGTACTTC.

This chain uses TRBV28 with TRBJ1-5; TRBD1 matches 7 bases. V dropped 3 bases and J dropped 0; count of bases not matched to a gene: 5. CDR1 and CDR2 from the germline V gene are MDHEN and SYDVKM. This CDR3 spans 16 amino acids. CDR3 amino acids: CASSFVGQYSNQPQHF. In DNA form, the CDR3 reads TGTGCCAGCAGTTTCGTGGGACAGTATAGCAATCAGCCCCAGCATTTT.

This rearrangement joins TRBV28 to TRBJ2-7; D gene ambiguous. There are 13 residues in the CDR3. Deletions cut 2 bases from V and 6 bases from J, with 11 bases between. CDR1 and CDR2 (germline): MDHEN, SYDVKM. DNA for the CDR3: TGTGCCAGCAGTTTAAGCCTCTGGGCCGAGCAGTACTTC. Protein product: CASSLSLWAEQYF. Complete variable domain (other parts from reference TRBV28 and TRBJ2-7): DVKVTQSSRYLVKRTGEKVFLECVQDMDHENMFWYRQDPGLGLRLIYFSYDVKMKEKGDIPEGYSVSREKKERFSLILESASTNQTSMYLCASSLSLWAEQYFGPGTRLTVT.

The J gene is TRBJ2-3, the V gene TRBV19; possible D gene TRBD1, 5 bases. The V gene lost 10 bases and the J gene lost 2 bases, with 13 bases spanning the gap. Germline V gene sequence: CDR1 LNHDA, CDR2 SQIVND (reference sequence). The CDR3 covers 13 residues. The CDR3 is CATDIPYTDTQYF. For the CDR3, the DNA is TGTGCCACGGACATCCCCTACACAGATACGCAGTATTTT.

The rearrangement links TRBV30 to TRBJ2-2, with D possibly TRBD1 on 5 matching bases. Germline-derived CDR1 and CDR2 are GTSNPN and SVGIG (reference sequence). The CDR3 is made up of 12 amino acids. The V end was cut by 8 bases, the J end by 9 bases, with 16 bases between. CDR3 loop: CARARGPRELFF. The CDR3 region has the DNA TGTGCCCGGGCTAGGGGCCCCCGGGAGCTGTTTTTT. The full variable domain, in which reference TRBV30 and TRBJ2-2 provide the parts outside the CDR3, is SQTIHQWPATLVQPVGSPLSLECTVEGTSNPNLYWYRQAAGRGLQLLFYSVGIGQISSEVPQNLSASRPQDRQFILSSKKLLLSDSGFYLCARARGPRELFFGEGSRLTVL.

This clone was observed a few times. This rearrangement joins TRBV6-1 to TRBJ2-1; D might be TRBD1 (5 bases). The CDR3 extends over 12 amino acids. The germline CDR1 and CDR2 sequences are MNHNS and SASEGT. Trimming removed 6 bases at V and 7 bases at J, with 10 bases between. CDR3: CASSATGNEQFF. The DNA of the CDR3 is TGTGCCAGCAGCGCTACAGGAAATGAGCAGTTCTTC.

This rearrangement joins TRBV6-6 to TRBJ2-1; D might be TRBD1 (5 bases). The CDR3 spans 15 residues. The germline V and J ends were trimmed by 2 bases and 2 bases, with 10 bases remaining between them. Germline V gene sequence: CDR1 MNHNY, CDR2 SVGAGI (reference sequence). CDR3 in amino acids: CASSYGAVTYNEQFF. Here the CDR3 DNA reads TGTGCCAGCAGTTACGGGGCGGTGACCTACAATGAGCAGTTCTTC.

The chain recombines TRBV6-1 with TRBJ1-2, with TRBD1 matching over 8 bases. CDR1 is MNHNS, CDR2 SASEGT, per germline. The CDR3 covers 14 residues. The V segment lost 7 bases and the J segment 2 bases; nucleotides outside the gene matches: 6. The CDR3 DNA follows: TGTGCCAGCACATTGGACAGGGTGAACTATGGCTACACCTTC. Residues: CASTLDRVNYGYTF.

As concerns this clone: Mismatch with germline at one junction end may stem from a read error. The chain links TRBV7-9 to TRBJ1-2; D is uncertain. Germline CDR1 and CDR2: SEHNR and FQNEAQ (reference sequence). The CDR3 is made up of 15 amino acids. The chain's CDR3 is CSSSFGVGANYGYTF. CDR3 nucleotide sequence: TGTTCCAGCAGCTTTGGGGTGGGAGCTAACTATGGCTACACCTTC.

The CDR3, as DNA: TGTGCCAGCAGCGCCCCTTCACCTAGGCAGTTCTTC. It yields the protein CASSAPSPRQFF. The chain has TRBV9 and TRBJ2-1, with D unclear. Per the germline V gene, CDR1 is SGDLS and CDR2 is YYNGEE. The CDR3 runs to 12 residues. V gave up 3 bases and J gave up 12 bases, with 13 bases separating them.